This TCR beta chain was profiled in a study of healthy donors' naive CD4 and CD8 T cells. Overall study: All functional IMGT TCR alpha variants were covered by new primers.

Each TCR library used approximately 500 ng of total RNA and a linear amplification protocol. TCRdb processed the reads anew with MiXCR; each CDR3 protein has one entry. Of approximately 200,000 distinct CDR3 sequences listed, around three quarters were seen once; the top ten hold 2% to 2.5%. Findings and caveats of the study: Naive CD4+ and CD8+ cells reportedly differed in usage of most V and J genes.

A note on this clonotype: The antigen remains unidentified.

V shed 6 bases and J shed 6 bases, with 6 bases lying between them. This CDR3 has 11 amino acids. Germline loops: CDR1 ENHRY, CDR2 SYGVKD. This sequence was found in a pool of human donors in good health; the sample pools cells from several healthy donors. This chain uses TRBV10-3 with TRBJ2-1; possibly TRBD2 for D (5 bases). The sequenced material came from naive CD4+ and CD8+ T cells sorted from blood, pooled from several donors. The CDR3 is CAIRDSNEQFF. In DNA form, the CDR3 reads TGTGCCATCAGGGACTCCAATGAGCAGTTCTTC.